This T cell receptor beta chain stems from a study of cytomegalovirus exposure and HLA in healthy donors (dated by TCRdb to about 2017). Study-level background: According to an earlier analysis of a few hundred of the donors, some 170 million T cells yielded approximately 120 million unique TCR beta sequences and about 300 Gb of sequence data. About 280 gigabases of sequencing data and tens of millions of unique TCR sequences made up an early release that covered approximately 650 HLA-typed donors. The genetic ancestry cluster associated with self-reported Caucasian donors included 70% to 85% of the 300 to 450 genotyped donors. The aim of the study was to test whether cataloging public T cell receptors could identify signatures of past pathogen exposure. The study used immunosequencing to profile the T cell repertoires of under 700 subjects and linked those repertoires to cytomegalovirus serostatus. A separate validation cohort of more than 100 different subjects was used in addition to the approximately 610-subject first cohort. To predict cytomegalovirus infection status, the study combined high-throughput TCR immunosequencing, statistical association of individual TCRs with disease status, and machine learning. A later analysis re-analyzed previously published TCR beta repertoires from roughly 630 donors and added high-resolution HLA genotyping to study TCR occurrence patterns. Rather than drawing on any new phenotypic data, the later analysis identified candidate immune exposures from TCR beta sequences and the way those sequences occurred across donors. An earlier analysis of 450 to 750 of the donors used high-throughput TCR beta sequencing to judge whether each TCR beta V gene segment behaved as functional or pseudogenic. Alongside the repertoire data, information on donor age, sex, ethnicity and CMV serostatus was compiled. In a later genetic analysis, genome-wide SNP genotypes for about 65% of the roughly 700 donors were used, and that subset was treated as a discovery cohort. All discovery cohort repertoires had been generated on a single sequencing platform. HLA typing included class I and class II loci at four-digit resolution. Typing coverage differed by locus: A, B, C, DRB1 and DQB1 were typed in roughly 620-640 donors, DQA1 in about 510, DPA1 in 600 to 610, and DPB1 in 450 to 490. Roughly 5 DR-DQ haplotypes were handled as single units for association and clustering, since linkage in the cohort was strong. On average, roughly 200,000 unique TCR beta nucleotide sequences were sequenced per donor among 398 genotyped donors of the cohort, with 15% to 20% of those sequences being non-productive.

Worth noting for this clone: Its antigen is still unknown. It has no much larger one-base neighbor in the sample; base qualities were not kept.

Findings and caveats that apply to the study as a whole: In vitro tests confirmed that a few of the cytomegalovirus-associated TCR beta chains recognize cytomegalovirus antigens. Most TCR sequences were seen in very few donors, while some public TCRs were found in many individuals. Compared with the roughly 710-donor mean, donors in an Asian-associated ancestry cluster had fewer N-insertions in productive TCRs, according to a later genetic analysis. In a later analysis, some 17,000 TCR beta sequences were associated with specific HLA alleles at a false discovery rate of 0.05. According to a later analysis, TCR association rates differed among HLA loci, with DRB1 alleles showing the most associated TCRs and HLA-C alleles showing the fewest. According to a later analysis, most CMV-associated TCR beta chains appeared to be HLA-restricted, and the HLA associations seemed to be driven largely by CMV exposure. The cohort was sequenced for TCR beta chains only, and without alpha or paired-chain data the features that could be detected were limited. The study gave a list of under 200 TCR beta chains associated with cytomegalovirus. The earlier analysis of 587 of the donors excluded some 15 rarely observed V segments, including chromosome 9 orphons, because counts were too low. Several of the top co-occurrence clusters appeared to be linked to parvovirus B19, influenza, CMV and Epstein-Barr virus, according to a later analysis. Because some donors lacked HLA typing at each locus, the association tests relied only on the typed subset. A later genetic analysis associated a missense DCLRE1C variant with V-gene and J-gene trimming of TCR beta chains, and an independent cohort replicated the association. Compared with equally common non-associated chains, HLA-associated TCR beta chains in a later analysis were more clonally expanded and had lower generation probabilities. In both the original and validation cohorts, the classifier was reported to diagnose cytomegalovirus status with high specificity and sensitivity. In an earlier analysis of approximately 590 of the donors, most TCR beta V segments were observed in productive rearrangements about 87% or about 30% of the time, broadly matching IMGT annotations. When HLA alleles, especially DR and DQ, strongly co-occurred, TCR associations were difficult to assign to individual alleles. A further reported finding was that TCR beta sequences accurately predicted the HLA-A and HLA-B alleles for most subjects in the first cohort. The only immune exposure information available for the cohort was CMV serostatus. The authors suggested that the approach could potentially be generalized to other disease states and immunological phenotypes. A group of highly shared sequence variants was considered likely to be a technical artifact of the sequencing pipeline. Presence/absence analyses assumed roughly uniform sequencing depth across donors, an assumption that may not hold. Some IMGT-functional V segments, including TRBV6-2 and TRBV6-3, could not be distinguished by the 87-base-pair reads and were therefore excluded. Correlated functional status among segregating V segments might be attributable to linkage disequilibrium, but an unknown experimental factor could not be ruled out.

The V end loses 1 base and the J end loses 6 bases, and a stretch of 10 bases separates them. From the cysteine through the phenylalanine, the CDR3 covers 13 amino acids. Of the read, only the CDR3 DNA is kept; its 39 bases are in frame from base 1. Reading the germline V gene gives CDR1 SGHRS and CDR2 YFSETQ. The method was the immunoSEQ multiplex PCR assay. The multiplex PCR relied on a mix of 60 forward primers for TCR Vbeta segments and 13 reverse primers for TCR Jbeta segments. The CDR3 region of rearranged TCR beta genes was amplified from genomic DNA with a multiplex PCR assay. Amplified TCR beta libraries were sequenced as 87-base-pair reads on the Illumina HiSeq System. Processing in the source paper ran as follows. Across the 670 or so repertoires, a later analysis counted 80 million or so unique TCR beta chains, about 10 million of which were shared by at least two donors. To remove PCR and sequencing errors, raw reads were error-corrected and collapsed into unique sequences using a nearest-neighbor algorithm that merged closely related sequences. Alignment of CDR3 sequences to IMGT reference sequences was used to assign V, D and J gene segments. For a sequence to be retained, at least a six-nucleotide match to both a V gene segment and a J gene segment was required. Rearrangements were called productive when the CDR3 lacked stop codons and stayed in frame with V and J; all others were non-productive. Following IMGT convention, CDR3 was defined as the stretch from the second conserved V-encoded cysteine up to the conserved J-encoded phenylalanine. In an earlier analysis of around 600 of the donors, sequences lacking an unambiguous match to a single V gene segment were excluded. An earlier analysis of under 750 of the donors called V segments functional above 56.7% productive rearrangements and segregating when the between-donor standard deviation exceeded 5%. A statistical classification framework was built to diagnose cytomegalovirus status from the catalog of TCR beta chain sequences. In a later analysis, V and J genes were assigned by comparing TCR nucleotide sequences against IMGT/GENE-DB human TR gene sequences. The TCRdist pipeline was used in a later analysis to assign CDR3 sequences and most-parsimonious VDJ recombination scenarios. In a later analysis, each TCR beta chain was defined by its CDR3 amino acid sequence together with its V-gene family, and reads lacking a unique V-gene family were excluded. To address suspected cross-contamination and a sequencing artifact, a later analysis removed roughly 580 highly shared, low-generation-probability nucleotide sequences. In a later analysis, a clonal expansion index for each public chain was calculated from normalized within-repertoire ranks of inferred template counts. In a later analysis, generation probabilities were computed with a VDJ recombination model fitted to out-of-frame rearrangements, and the resulting probabilities were checked against IGoR. In a later analysis, hypergeometric tests were used to score TCR-TCR, TCR-HLA and TCR-CMV co-occurrence, with a repertoire-size bias correction applied to TCR pairs. In a later analysis, false discovery rates were estimated by permuting HLA or CMV assignments 20 times. In a later analysis, co-occurring TCRs were grouped with DBSCAN, and TCRdist sequence similarity was added when clustering was performed within HLA-allele-positive subsets. Repertoires with fewer than 30,000 or more than 120,000 public chains were left out of co-occurrence clustering, as were a handful of repertoires with anomalous nucleotide sharing. TCRdb took over this immuneACCESS table, retaining in-frame rearrangements with V and J assigned. Such tables are incomplete; in checked studies, under half of the missing clones stem from an unresolved V gene, and the remainder is unexplained. V and J calls and clone size follow that table, whereas D and trimming were derived from the DNA. The table for this sample lists about 86,000 clones; roughly 79% of them were counted only once. The ten top clones hold 4.5% to 7% of the sample.

The cohort consisted of 666 healthy bone marrow donors. At the time of sampling, every cohort member was nominally healthy, though immune exposures that went unrecorded were likely present. The donor was CMV seronegative and belonged to the group of roughly 330 seronegative cohort members. Each donor provided a peripheral blood sample, and peripheral blood mononuclear cells were used for TCR beta sequencing. Genomic DNA was extracted from the blood cell samples with the Qiagen DNeasy Blood Extraction Kit. This clonotype was obtained from a female donor in good health and CMV-seronegative. The sequencing sample was made of PBMCs. The V and J genes are TRBV5-1 and TRBJ1-2, with an unclear D gene assignment. The sequence in DNA is TGCGCCAGCAGCTTGTTACCGGGGAATGGCTACACCTTC. Its translation reads: CASSLLPGNGYTF.